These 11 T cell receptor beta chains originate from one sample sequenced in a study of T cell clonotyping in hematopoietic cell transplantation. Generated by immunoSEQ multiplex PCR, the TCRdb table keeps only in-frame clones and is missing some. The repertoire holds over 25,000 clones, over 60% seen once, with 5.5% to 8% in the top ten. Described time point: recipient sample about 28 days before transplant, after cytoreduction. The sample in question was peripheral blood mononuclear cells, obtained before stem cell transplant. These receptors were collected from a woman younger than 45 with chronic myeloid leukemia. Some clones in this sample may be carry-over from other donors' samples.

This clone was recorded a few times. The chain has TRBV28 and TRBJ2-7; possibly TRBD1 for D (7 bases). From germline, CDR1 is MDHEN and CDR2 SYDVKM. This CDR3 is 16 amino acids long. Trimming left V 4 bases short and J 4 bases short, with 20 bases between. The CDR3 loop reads CASSWKAGGIVYEQYV. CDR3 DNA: TGTGCCAGCAGTTGGAAAGCAGGGGGGATCGTATACGAGCAGTACGTC.

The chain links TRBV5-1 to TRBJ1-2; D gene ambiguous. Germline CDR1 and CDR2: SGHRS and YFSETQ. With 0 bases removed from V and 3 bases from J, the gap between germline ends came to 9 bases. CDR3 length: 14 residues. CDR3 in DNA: TGCGCCAGCAGCTTGGAATCGGGATACTATGGCTACACCTTC. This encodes CASSLESGYYGYTF.

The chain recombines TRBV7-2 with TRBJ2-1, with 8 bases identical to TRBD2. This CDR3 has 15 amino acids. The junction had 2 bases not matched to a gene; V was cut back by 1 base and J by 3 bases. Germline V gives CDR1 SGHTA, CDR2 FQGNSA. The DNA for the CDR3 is TGTGCCAGCAGCTTAGAGCGGGGGAGCTACAATGAGCAGTTCTTC. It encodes CASSLERGSYNEQFF.

CDR3 in amino acids: CSVGILRQTQKLYGYTF. CDR3 DNA: TGCAGCGTTGGGATTCTCCGACAGACTCAAAAACTCTATGGCTACACCTTC. The rearrangement joins TRBV29-1 to TRBJ1-2, with D possibly TRBD1 on 5 matching bases. CDR3 length: 17 residues. Germline V gives CDR1 SQVTM, CDR2 ANQGSEA. The germline V and J ends were trimmed by 4 bases and 4 bases, with 25 bases remaining between them.

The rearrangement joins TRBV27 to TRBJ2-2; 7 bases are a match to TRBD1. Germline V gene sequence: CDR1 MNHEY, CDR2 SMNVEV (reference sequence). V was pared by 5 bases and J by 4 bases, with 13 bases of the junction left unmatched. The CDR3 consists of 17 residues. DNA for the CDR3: TGTGCCAGCAGTCCCACCCCCGACAGGGAGATCACCGGGGAGCTGTTTTTT. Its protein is CASSPTPDREITGELFF.

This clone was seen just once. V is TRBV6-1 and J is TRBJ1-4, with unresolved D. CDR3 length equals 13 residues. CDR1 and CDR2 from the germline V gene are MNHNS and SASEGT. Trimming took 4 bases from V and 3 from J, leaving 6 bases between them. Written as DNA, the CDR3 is TGTGCCAGCAGTGGGTATCCTAATGAAAAACTGTTTTTT. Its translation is CASSGYPNEKLFF.

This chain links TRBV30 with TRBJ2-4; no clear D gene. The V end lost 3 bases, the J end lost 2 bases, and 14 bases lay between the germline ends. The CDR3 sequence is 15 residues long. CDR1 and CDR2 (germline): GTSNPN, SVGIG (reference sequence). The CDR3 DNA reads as TGTGCCTGGAGCTTCGCCCGACTTACCAAAAACATTCAGTACTTC. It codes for CAWSFARLTKNIQYF.

The CDR3 region has the DNA TGTGCCAGCAGTTTAGAACAGGGGGGTGGCAATCAGCCCCAGCATTTT. The encoded protein is CASSLEQGGGNQPQHF. V is TRBV6-6 and J is TRBJ1-5, with TRBD1 matching over 8 bases. Germline V gene lookup returns CDR1 MNHNY and CDR2 SVGAGI (reference sequence). This CDR3 spans 16 amino acids. V shed 4 bases and J 2 bases; nucleotides not matched to a gene: 7.

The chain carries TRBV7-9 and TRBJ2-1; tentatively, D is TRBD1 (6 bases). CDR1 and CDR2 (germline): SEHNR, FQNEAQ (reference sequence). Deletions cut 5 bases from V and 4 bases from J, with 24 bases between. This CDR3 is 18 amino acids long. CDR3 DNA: TGTGCCAGCAGCCATGTCTCCGCCGGGACACTCCCTTACAATGAGCAGTTCTTC. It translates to CASSHVSAGTLPYNEQFF.

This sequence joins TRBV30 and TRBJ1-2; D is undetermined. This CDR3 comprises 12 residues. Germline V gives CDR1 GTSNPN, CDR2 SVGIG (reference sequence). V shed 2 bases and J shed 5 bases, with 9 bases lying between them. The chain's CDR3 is CAWSPRFYGYTF. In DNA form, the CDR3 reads TGTGCCTGGAGTCCTCGGTTTTATGGCTACACCTTC.

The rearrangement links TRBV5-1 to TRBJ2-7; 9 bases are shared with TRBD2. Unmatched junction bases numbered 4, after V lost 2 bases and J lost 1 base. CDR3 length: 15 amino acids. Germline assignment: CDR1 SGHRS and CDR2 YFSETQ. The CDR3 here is CASSLASGISYEQYF. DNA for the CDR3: TGCGCCAGCAGCTTAGCTAGCGGGATTTCCTACGAGCAGTACTTC.